This T cell receptor (beta chain) was sequenced for a study of prognosis after radiotherapy for stage I lung cancer. The V end lost 5 bases, the J end lost 4 bases, and 11 bases lay between the germline ends. The CDR3 is 13 residues long. Study findings and constraints: Lower post-radiation Shannon entropy was seen in patients who went on to develop distant metastases.

On CT and PET/CT, all patients were node-negative, and none had prior chemotherapy, radiotherapy or other malignancies. The authors amplified TCR beta CDR3 from genomic DNA using two-round multiplex PCR. Round-one PCR had primers specific to each TRBV and TRBJ gene. From the multiplex PCR reads, TCRdb called clonotypes with MiXCR, one entry per CDR3 protein. The top ten clones hold 40% of a sample with roughly 12,000 distinct CDR3 sequences, roughly 40% of them seen once. Of note for this clonotype: Its cognate antigen is unknown.

The chain employs TRBV12-3 or TRBV12-4 and TRBJ1-2; D unclear. The sequencing used PBMCs, collected before or after stereotactic body radiation therapy (not recorded which). The TCR originated in a donor aged 50 or older with non-small cell lung cancer. The CDR3 loop reads CASSPGRSYGYTF. DNA of the CDR3: TGTGCCAGCAGTCCAGGACGGAGCTATGGCTACACCTTC.